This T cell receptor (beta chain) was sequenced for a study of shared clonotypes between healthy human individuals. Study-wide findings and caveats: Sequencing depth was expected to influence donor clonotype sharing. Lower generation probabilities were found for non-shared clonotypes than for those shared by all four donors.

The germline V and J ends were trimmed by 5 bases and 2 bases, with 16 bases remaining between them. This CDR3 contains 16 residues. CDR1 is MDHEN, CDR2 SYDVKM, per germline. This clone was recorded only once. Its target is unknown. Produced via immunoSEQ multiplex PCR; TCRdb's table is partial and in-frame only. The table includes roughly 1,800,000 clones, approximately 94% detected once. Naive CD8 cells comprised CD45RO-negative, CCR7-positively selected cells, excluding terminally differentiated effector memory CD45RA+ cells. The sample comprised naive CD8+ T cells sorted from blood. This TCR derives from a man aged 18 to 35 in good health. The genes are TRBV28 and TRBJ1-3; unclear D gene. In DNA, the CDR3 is TGTGCCAGCAGTCCAAAGACCATACTTACTGGAAACACCATATATTTT. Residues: CASSPKTILTGNTIYF.